The 14 T cell receptor beta chains given below trace back to one sample, sequenced in a study of patients and donors after allogeneic stem cell transplantation. TCRdb re-called the RT-PCR reads through MiXCR, storing one row per CDR3 protein. Of about a million distinct CDR3 sequences in the sample, approximately 19% were seen once. The sample was blood, either unsorted or a sorted T cell fraction (not recorded which). The receptors originated from a human donor who was either an allogeneic HSCT recipient or a stem cell or donor lymphocyte infusion donor (not recorded which). It is not recorded whose cells these are; they may come from a transplant donor.

This clonotype occurred a few times. The chain links TRBV7-2 to TRBJ1-6, with 8 bases aligning to TRBD1. There are 14 residues in the CDR3. The germline CDR1 and CDR2 sequences are SGHTA and FQGNSA. Trimming at V came to 4 bases and at J to 10 bases, leaving 6 bases not matched to a gene. DNA of the CDR3: TGTGCCAGCAGCTGGACAGGGACCGGGTCACCCCTCCACTTT. This translates into CASSWTGTGSPLHF. The variable domain in full, with the rest retrieved from reference TRBV7-2 and TRBJ1-6, is GAGVSQSPSNKVTEKGKDVELRCDPISGHTALYWYRQSLGQGLEFLIYFQGNSAPDKSGLPSDRFSAERTGGSVSTLTIQRTQQEDSAVYLCASSWTGTGSPLHFGNGTRLTVT.

The genes are TRBV3-1 and TRBJ2-1, with D unclear. The V gene lost 2 bases and the J gene lost 7 bases, with 9 bases spanning the gap. The CDR3 has 13 amino acids. Germline V gene data show CDR1 as LGHDT and CDR2 as YNNKEL (reference sequence). The CDR3 nucleotides are TGTGCCAGCAGCCAACGTCTTTCGAATGAGCAGTTCTTC. This encodes CASSQRLSNEQFF.

This clonotype was detected only a few times. The CDR3 loop is CSARFDAGLVGNYGYTF. CDR3 DNA: TGCAGTGCTAGATTCGATGCAGGCCTGGTAGGGAACTATGGCTACACCTTC. The V call is TRBV20-1, the J call TRBJ1-2; D remains ambiguous. Trimming removed 2 bases at V and 2 bases at J, with 21 bases between. CDR3 size: 17 residues. The V gene's germline CDR1 is DFQATT and CDR2 SNEGSKA (reference sequence).

This clonotype was counted between two and nine times. The rearrangement uses TRBV15 and TRBJ1-4; D gene uncertain. This CDR3 has 15 amino acids. In germline, CDR1 is LNHNV, CDR2 YYDKDF (reference sequence). V lost 1 base, J lost 6 bases, and 12 bases lay in between. The CDR3 is CATSRVGSWDEKLFF. CDR3 DNA sequence: TGTGCCACCAGCAGAGTTGGTTCATGGGATGAAAAACTGTTTTTT.

CDR3 region: CAIRTGTGDYNEQFF. The CDR3 region has the DNA TGTGCCATCAGAACCGGGACAGGAGACTACAATGAGCAGTTCTTC. The chain employs TRBV10-3 and TRBJ2-1, with 8 bases aligning to TRBD1. This CDR3 is 15 amino acids long. V shed 6 bases and J 3 bases; nucleotides not matched to a gene: 7. Germline V gene sequence: CDR1 ENHRY, CDR2 SYGVKD.

This chain connects TRBV2 to TRBJ2-1; maybe TRBD2 (5 bases). There are 14 residues in the CDR3. Germline V gives CDR1 SNHLY, CDR2 FYNNEI. The ends were cut back, 3 bases at V and 7 bases at J, with 13 bases in the middle. The DNA for the CDR3 is TGTGCCAGCAGTGACCTTTTCGGGATAAATGAGCAGTTCTTC. It specifies CASSDLFGINEQFF.

This clonotype has a handful of counts. V gene TRBV20-1 combines with J gene TRBJ1-1; D perhaps matches TRBD1 (6 bases). Per germline, CDR1 DFQATT and CDR2 SNEGSKA (reference sequence). The ends were cut back, 3 bases at V and 3 bases at J, with 14 bases in the middle. This CDR3 spans 14 amino acids. The DNA of the CDR3 is TGCAGTGCTAGGCGGGACACCGGCCACACTGAAGCTTTCTTT. Translated: CSARRDTGHTEAFF.

This sequence joins TRBV30 and TRBJ1-1; no firm D call. The V and J ends lost 6 bases and 0 bases respectively, with 8 bases between them. Germline V gene data show CDR1 as GTSNPN and CDR2 as SVGIG (reference sequence). The CDR3 loop spans 12 amino acids. The CDR3 region is CACDGLNTEAFF. The CDR3 DNA reads as TGTGCCTGTGACGGCCTGAACACTGAAGCTTTCTTT.

The CDR3 spells CASSRRQVNNEQFF. DNA for the CDR3: TGTGCCAGCAGTCGACGACAGGTTAACAATGAGCAGTTCTTC. The gene calls are TRBV2 and TRBJ2-1; a possible D gene is TRBD1 (6 bases). There are 14 residues in the CDR3. Germline V lookup: CDR1 SNHLY, CDR2 FYNNEI. The V end was cut by 5 bases, the J end by 5 bases, with 13 bases between. Complete variable domain (other parts from reference TRBV2 and TRBJ2-1): EPEVTQTPSHQVTQMGQEVILRCVPISNHLYFYWYRQILGQKVEFLVSFYNNEISEKSEIFDDQFSVERPDGSNFTLKIRSTKLEDSAMYFCASSRRQVNNEQFFGPGTRLTVL.

This clonotype was counted at least ten times. The chain combines TRBV9 with TRBJ2-1; D remains unclear. V lost 4 bases to trimming and J lost 8 bases, with 25 bases between them. This CDR3 is built from 17 residues. CDR1 and CDR2 from the germline V gene are SGDLS and YYNGEE. CDR3 nucleotide sequence: TGTGCCAGCAGCCCAGAGAAGAACTACTCCCCTTATGATGAGCAGTTCTTC. Its translation: CASSPEKNYSPYDEQFF.

This clonotype was recorded a few times. The CDR3 loop is CSVPPDRTRNYGYTF. CDR3 nucleotide sequence: TGCAGCGTTCCTCCCGACAGGACCCGTAACTATGGCTACACCTTC. The chain couples TRBV29-1 to TRBJ1-2, with TRBD1 as a possible D gene (6 bases). Germline V gives CDR1 SQVTM, CDR2 ANQGSEA. V lost 5 bases and J lost 1, with 17 bases in between. The CDR3 is 15 amino acids. Full variable domain (missing parts from reference TRBV29-1 and TRBJ1-2): SAVISQKPSRDICQRGTSLTIQCQVDSQVTMMFWYRQQPGQSLTLIATANQGSEATYESGFVIDKFPISRPNLTFSTLTVSNMSPEDSSIYLCSVPPDRTRNYGYTFGSGTRLTVV.

In its sample, this clonotype was seen a few times. The rearrangement joins TRBV4-1 to TRBJ2-7; possible D gene TRBD2, 5 bases. From germline, CDR1 is MGHRA and CDR2 YSYEKL. The CDR3 length is 15 residues. The V end lost 2 bases, the J end lost 7 bases, and 18 bases lay between the germline ends. The CDR3 DNA reads TGCGCCAGCAGCCAAACCCTCCCCGGGGTTTCAGAGCAGTACTTC. Protein sequence: CASSQTLPGVSEQYF.

The sample holds a few counts of this clonotype. This chain uses TRBV3-1 with TRBJ1-1; D remains unclear. The CDR3 totals 15 residues. V dropped 2 bases and J dropped 0 bases, with 10 bases sitting between them. The germline CDR1 and CDR2 sequences are LGHDT and YNNKEL (reference sequence). The CDR3: CASSQYEIMNTEAFF. The CDR3 DNA is TGTGCCAGCAGCCAATATGAGATCATGAACACTGAAGCTTTCTTT.

This clonotype was picked up a small number of times. The chain employs TRBV20-1 and TRBJ1-2; no reliable D call. V was trimmed by 6 bases and J by 4 bases, leaving 21 bases between them. Germline lookup yields CDR1 DFQATT and CDR2 SNEGSKA (reference sequence). This CDR3 has 15 residues. For the CDR3, the DNA is TGCAGTGCCCAGAACGGCCAGCTAAGGAGCTATGGCTACACCTTC. This encodes CSAQNGQLRSYGYTF.